Listed here are 18 T cell receptor beta chains from one sample, sequenced in a study of blood T cell repertoires in COVID-19. The repertoire was sequenced with immunoSEQ multiplex PCR; TCRdb's copy has only in-frame clones and lacks some. The repertoire holds around 24,000 clones, with about 89% as singletons. The sample comprised peripheral blood. These receptors were obtained from a man aged 65 to 85 with COVID-19, enrolled during active disease.

The rearrangement links TRBV5-1 to TRBJ1-1; 7 bases are shared with TRBD1. The germline V gene has CDR1 SGHRS and CDR2 YFSETQ. The CDR3 length is 13 residues. J lost 0 bases, V lost 7 bases, and 3 bases had no gene match. In DNA, the CDR3 is TGCGCCAGCTCAGGACAGGTGAACACTGAAGCTTTCTTT. It is translated as CASSGQVNTEAFF.

This clone was observed a single time. This sequence joins TRBV7-2 and TRBJ1-6; D is ambiguous. The germline gives CDR1 SGHTA, CDR2 FQGNSA. The CDR3 consists of 16 residues. V gave up 1 base and J gave up 7 bases, with 14 bases separating them. CDR3 residues: CASSLDVMARNSPLHF. In DNA form, the CDR3 reads TGTGCCAGCAGCTTAGACGTAATGGCTAGGAATTCACCCCTCCACTTT.

This rearrangement joins TRBV5-1 to TRBJ1-3, with 10 bases fitting TRBD1. Germline V gene sequence: CDR1 SGHRS, CDR2 YFSETQ. CDR3 length: 16 residues. The junction had 6 bases not matched to a gene; V was cut back by 4 bases and J by 2 bases. The CDR3 coding sequence is TGCGCCAGCAGCCCGGGGACAGGGGTGGCTGGAAACACCATATATTTT. Its translation: CASSPGTGVAGNTIYF.

This clone was observed a single time. The rearrangement uses TRBV11-2 and TRBJ2-5, with 8 bases lining up with TRBD2. Trimming removed 5 bases from V and 7 bases from J; junction bases left unmatched: 9. The germline V gene encodes CDR1 SGHAT and CDR2 FQNNGV. This CDR3 comprises 14 residues. CDR3 protein: CASSVSAGVGTQYF. The CDR3 region has the DNA TGTGCCAGCAGCGTATCAGCGGGAGTGGGGACCCAGTACTTC. The full variable domain, its missing parts supplied by reference TRBV11-2 and TRBJ2-5, is EAGVAQSPRYKIIEKRQSVAFWCNPISGHATLYWYQQILGQGPKLLIQFQNNGVVDDSQLPKDRFSAERLKGVDSTLKIQPAKLEDSAVYLCASSVSAGVGTQYFGPGTRLLVL.

The chain recombines TRBV29-1 with TRBJ2-1; the match to TRBD2 covers 7 bases. This CDR3 has 15 residues. J was trimmed by 7 bases and V by 2 bases; bases with no gene match: 11. Per the germline V gene, CDR1 is SQVTM and CDR2 is ANQGSEA. CDR3 bases: TGCAGCGTTGAAACTCTGGGGGGGTCTAGGAATGAGCAGTTCTTC. Protein sequence: CSVETLGGSRNEQFF.

The gene calls are TRBV5-1 and TRBJ1-5, with D possibly being TRBD1 (6 bases). There are 15 residues in the CDR3. Trimming pared 3 bases from V and 5 bases from J, leaving 15 bases between. Germline values: CDR1 SGHRS, CDR2 YFSETQ. The CDR3 loop reads CASSSLGGPDQPQHF. The CDR3 nucleotides read TGCGCCAGCAGCTCCCTCGGGGGGCCCGATCAGCCCCAGCATTTT.

The CDR3, as DNA: TGTGCCAGCAGCGAGTCCCCATCGACAGATACGCAGTATTTT. Residues: CASSESPSTDTQYF. The chain is built from TRBV7-2 and TRBJ2-3; D remains ambiguous. Trimming removed 5 bases at V and 3 bases at J, with 12 bases between. Per germline, CDR1 SGHTA and CDR2 FQGNSA. The length of the CDR3 is 14 residues.

The chain links TRBV7-9 to TRBJ2-5; D possibly corresponds to TRBD2 (5 bases). The germline V gene has CDR1 SEHNR and CDR2 FQNEAQ (reference sequence). The V and J ends lost 4 bases and 2 bases respectively, with 17 bases between them. The CDR3 extends over 16 amino acids. DNA for the CDR3: TGTGCCAGCAGCTCCCCTCCACTAGGACTGCAAGAGACCCAGTACTTC. It is translated as CASSSPPLGLQETQYF. Combining the CDR3 with reference TRBV7-9 and TRBJ2-5 gives the whole variable domain DTGVSQNPRHKITKRGQNVTFRCDPISEHNRLYWYRQTLGQGPEFLTYFQNEAQLEKSRLLSDRFSAERPKGSFSTLEIQRTEQGDSAMYLCASSSPPLGLQETQYFGPGTRLLVL.

The rearrangement links TRBV2 to TRBJ2-1; D possibly corresponds to TRBD2 (5 bases). Germline lookup yields CDR1 SNHLY and CDR2 FYNNEI. The V end was cut by 7 bases, the J end by 6 bases, with 13 bases between. The CDR3 has 13 amino acids. Here the CDR3 reads CASNWWERNEQFF. The CDR3, as DNA: TGTGCCAGCAACTGGTGGGAGCGCAATGAGCAGTTCTTC.

This chain links TRBV10-3 with TRBJ2-1; 9 bases align to TRBD1. The CDR3 spans 16 residues. CDR1 and CDR2 (germline): ENHRY, SYGVKD. After removal of 3 bases from V and 1 base from J, the junction contained 4 bases not matched to a gene. CDR3 coding DNA: TGTGCCATCAGTGATATTGGGACAGGGTCCTACAATGAGCAGTTCTTC. Amino acids: CAISDIGTGSYNEQFF.

V usage is TRBV9 and J usage is TRBJ1-5; D is ambiguous. Germline-derived CDR1 and CDR2 are SGDLS and YYNGEE. CDR3 length equals 13 residues. Trimming cost V 3 bases and J 2 bases, with 6 bases left between them. CDR3 sequence: CASSGTGNQPQHF. The CDR3 DNA sequence: TGTGCCAGCAGCGGCACTGGCAATCAGCCCCAGCATTTT.

The CDR3 here is CASSLEAGPPPSYEQYF. The CDR3 bases are TGTGCCAGCAGCTTAGAGGCAGGGCCTCCACCCTCCTACGAGCAGTACTTC. The chain uses TRBV7-6 and TRBJ2-7, with D perhaps matching TRBD1 (5 bases). In germline, CDR1 is SGHVS, CDR2 FNYEAQ. The CDR3 spans 17 residues. The V end was cut by 1 base, the J end by 0 bases, with 16 bases between.

V and J are TRBV6-5 and TRBJ2-1, with a weak D call TRBD2 (5 bases). This CDR3 has 12 amino acids. Per the germline V gene, CDR1 is MNHEY and CDR2 is SVGAGI. V was trimmed by 8 bases and J by 3 bases, leaving 8 bases between them. For the CDR3, the DNA is TGTGCCAGCCGGGATCTCTACAATGAGCAGTTCTTC. Protein sequence: CASRDLYNEQFF.

The gene calls are TRBV2 and TRBJ2-2; 8 positions agree with TRBD2. The V gene's germline CDR1 is SNHLY and CDR2 FYNNEI. Trimming cost V 3 bases and J 3 bases; bases outside gene matches: 6. The CDR3 runs 16 residues. DNA of the CDR3: TGTGCCAGCAGTGACCAGGCGGGAGGCTACACCGGGGAGCTGTTTTTT. It translates to CASSDQAGGYTGELFF.

The chain combines TRBV19 with TRBJ1-5; TRBD1 aligns across 7 bases. The trim removed 4 bases at V and 6 bases at J, leaving 3 bases unmatched. The CDR3 consists of 13 residues. The germline V gene encodes CDR1 LNHDA and CDR2 SQIVND (reference sequence). CDR3 nucleotide sequence: TGTGCCAGTAGTACACAGGGGCGTCAGCCCCAGCATTTT. This encodes CASSTQGRQPQHF.

This chain joins TRBV3-1 (or the pseudogene TRBV3-2) and TRBJ2-1, with 10 bases fitting TRBD2. The junction had 7 bases not matched to a gene; V was cut back by 5 bases and J by 0 bases. Germline CDR1 reads LGHDT; CDR2 reads YNNKEL (reference sequence). The CDR3 length is 17 residues. Here the CDR3 reads CASSSRLAGFSYNEQFF. CDR3 sequence (DNA): TGTGCCAGCAGCTCCCGACTAGCGGGCTTCTCCTACAATGAGCAGTTCTTC.

In nucleotides, the CDR3 is TGTGCCAGCAGCCTGGGACTAGCGGGCCTAAATGAGCAGTTCTTC. As protein: CASSLGLAGLNEQFF. This chain uses TRBV11-2 with TRBJ2-1, with 12 bases matching TRBD2. The CDR3 covers 15 residues. With 5 bases clipped from V and 7 bases from J, the junction kept 6 bases outside the gene matches. Germline loops: CDR1 SGHAT, CDR2 FQNNGV.

This chain uses TRBV6-5 with TRBJ1-4; 7 bases fit TRBD1. CDR1 is MNHEY, CDR2 SVGAGI, per germline. CDR3 size: 15 residues. J lost 3 bases, V lost 8 bases, and 9 bases had no gene match. The CDR3 DNA sequence: TGTGCCAGCGGATCACAGGGGTTGGCTAATGAAAAACTGTTTTTT. Protein: CASGSQGLANEKLFF.